This TCR beta chain was obtained from a study of blood T cell repertoires in COVID-19. As for the study in general: Sites across the United States, Italy and Spain contributed samples from acute and convalescent COVID-19. PBMCs, B-cell-depleted T cells, or T cells provided the cDNA or gDNA that made up the material.

Original analysis: Amplification with reference gene primers provided the estimates of nucleated cell counts. Clones were read by immunoSEQ multiplex PCR, and TCRdb kept only the in-frame ones, dropping some. Clone size and the V and J calls come from that table; the DNA yielded D and trimming. The table includes 95,000 to 120,000 clones, around nine tenths detected once. Trimming left V 5 bases short and J 6 bases short, with 8 bases between. This CDR3 comprises 11 residues. The origin of this receptor is a woman in her 70s who had recovered from COVID-19. The rearrangement joins TRBV12-3 or TRBV12-4 to TRBJ2-7; D gene uncertain. The material sequenced was peripheral blood. CDR3 amino acids: CASSEFSEQYF. CDR3 in DNA: TGTGCCAGCAGTGAGTTCTCCGAGCAGTACTTC.